Given below is one TCR beta chain in context. This specimen comes from a study of blood T cell repertoires in COVID-19. Background on the study: COVID-19 samples, acute and convalescent, were from the United States, Italy and Spain. T cells, B-cell-depleted T cells, or PBMCs supplied cDNA or gDNA.

The V gene end was trimmed by 0 bases and the J gene end by 1 base; junction bases not matched to a gene: 2. CDR1 MNHNY and CDR2 SVGAGI come from the germline V gene (reference sequence). The CDR3 contains 16 residues. Per the original data handling: Cell counts per sample came from amplifying reference gene primers. TCRdb's copy holds only in-frame clones and misses some; the assay was immunoSEQ multiplex PCR. The V and J calls and clone size come from that table; D and trimming were worked out from the DNA. The table has under 50,000 clones, about 90% seen once. The specimen sequenced was peripheral blood. The chain recombines TRBV6-6 with TRBJ1-5, with 8 bases fitting TRBD1. The receptor's source is a man aged 65 to 85 with active COVID-19. CDR3 amino acids: CASSYSQGGSNQPQHF. CDR3 nucleotide sequence: TGTGCCAGCAGTTACTCACAGGGGGGAAGCAATCAGCCCCAGCATTTT.